Listed below are T cell receptor beta chains from one sample, sequenced in a study of OX40 agonist ivuxolimab in advanced cancers. Measured with immunoSEQ multiplex PCR; TCRdb has only the in-frame clones, and not every one. The sample contains about 77,000 clones, 87% of which appear only once. Sequencing was performed on CD4+ or CD8+ T cells sorted from blood, taken in a trial of the OX40 agonist ivuxolimab. These receptor sequences come from an adult with an advanced solid tumor such as melanoma, head and neck, liver or kidney cancer. Both conserved end residues are part of each CDR3. The D gene is left open where the match is weak. Clone size, where shown, is once, few, many, or a class for clones that have expanded.

>.|14|.|TRBJ1-2|TRBV6-1
TGTGCCAGCAGTGAAGCGGCAGGGCGAGGAGGCTACACCTTC
CASSEAAGRGGYTF
>TRBD1|15|few|TRBJ1-1|TRBV5-1
TGCGCCAGCAGCTCAACCGGGACAGGGGCCACTGAAGCTTTCTTT
CASSSTGTGATEAFF
>.|12|.|TRBJ1-2|TRBV19
TGTGCCAGTAGTATTTCCGTCTATGGCTACACCTTC
CASSISVYGYTF
>.|11|.|TRBJ1-2|TRBV6-1
TGTGCCAGCAGTAACCATGGGGGCTACACCTTC
CASSNHGGYTF
>TRBD2|13|.|TRBJ2-1|TRBV11-3
TGTGCCAGCAGCTTGCGGGGGGGCAATGAGCAGTTCTTC
CASSLRGGNEQFF
>.|13|.|TRBJ2-7|TRBV27
TGTGCCAGCTCTCGGCGGGGTACCTACGAGCAGTACTTC
CASSRRGTYEQYF
>TRBD2|16|.|TRBJ2-1|TRBV5-6
TGTGCCAGCAGCCTGGTGACTAGCGGGGCGTACAATGAGCAGTTCTTC
CASSLVTSGAYNEQFF
>TRBD1|15|.|TRBJ2-1|TRBV7-3
TGTGCCAGCAGTTTGACGAGGGGGCGAGACAATGAGCAGTTCTTC
CASSLTRGRDNEQFF
>.|13|.|TRBJ1-2|TRBV6-1
TGTGCCAGCAGTGATGGGGGCGGCTATGGCTACACCTTC
CASSDGGGYGYTF
>.|14|.|TRBJ2-5|TRBV11-2
TGTGCCAGCAGCCATGGACAATTCCAAGAGACCCAGTACTTC
CASSHGQFQETQYF
>TRBD1|14|.|TRBJ2-1|TRBV6-5
TGTGCCAGCAGAACCCGGGACAGCTACAATGAGCAGTTCTTC
CASRTRDSYNEQFF
>.|11|.|TRBJ2-1|TRBV25-1
TGTGCCAGCAGTGGGATGACCTCGTACTTCTTC
CASSGMTSYFF
>.|14|.|TRBJ2-7|TRBV15
TGTGCCACCAGCAGAGGGGGCAAGGAGGGCGAGCAGTACTTC
CATSRGGKEGEQYF
>.|17|.|TRBJ1-1|TRBV18
TGTGCCAGCTCAAAGGAAAAGGGGGGGAATTTGAACACTGAAGCTTTCTTT
CASSKEKGGNLNTEAFF
>TRBD1|14|.|TRBJ1-2|TRBV6-1
TGTGCCAGCAGTAACAGGGGGCCAAACTATGGCTACACCTTC
CASSNRGPNYGYTF